What follows are 28 T cell receptor beta chains derived from one specimen sequenced in a study of T cell responses to AZD1222 COVID-19 vaccine. Measured with immunoSEQ multiplex PCR; TCRdb has only the in-frame clones, and not every one. The sample includes about 120,000 clones, 90% of them seen just once. The sequencing here drew on peripheral blood, taken on day 0 of AZD1222 vaccination. The receptor source for this set is an adult in good health.

The chain joins TRBV14 to TRBJ2-3; TRBD2 is a possible D gene (5 bases). V was pared by 4 bases and J by 4 bases, with 9 bases between. This CDR3 contains 13 residues. Germline CDR1 and CDR2: SGHDN and FVKESK. The CDR3 nucleotides read TGTGCCAGCAGCCCCCTAGCACCAGATACGCAGTATTTT. Translating it yields CASSPLAPDTQYF.

On this clone itself: At one end, the junction sequence differs from germline, possibly due to a read error. The CDR3 loop reads CASSTTGASGNTICF. The CDR3 coding sequence is TGTGCCAGCAGCACCACAGGGGCCTCTGGAAACACCATATGTTTT. This chain links TRBV13 with TRBJ1-3; 7 nucleotides match TRBD1. Germline V lookup: CDR1 PRHDT, CDR2 FYEKMQ (reference sequence). This CDR3 contains 15 residues.

This chain connects TRBV2 to TRBJ2-2; D unclear. The CDR3 runs to 12 residues. Trimming stripped 4 bases from V and 5 bases from J, with 5 bases between. Germline-derived CDR1 and CDR2 are SNHLY and FYNNEI. CDR3 DNA sequence: TGTGCCAGCAGTGTAGTTACCGGGGAGCTGTTTTTT. Its translation: CASSVVTGELFF.

This clone occurred once. The chain uses TRBV6-5 and TRBJ1-1; D perhaps matches TRBD1 (5 bases). CDR1 MNHEY and CDR2 SVGAGI come from the germline V gene. Trimming took 1 base from V and 5 from J, leaving 8 bases between them. This CDR3 has 13 residues. DNA of the CDR3: TGTGCCAGCAGTTACTTTGGGGGGACTGAAGCTTTCTTT. Translated: CASSYFGGTEAFF.

The chain has TRBV9 and TRBJ2-7; 7 bases match TRBD1. V lost 2 bases to trimming and J lost 0 bases; unmatched junction nucleotides: 5. Germline CDR1 SGDLS, CDR2 YYNGEE. The CDR3 is 15 residues long. CDR3 in amino acids: CASSVAGTASYEQYF. For the CDR3, the DNA is TGTGCCAGCAGCGTCGCCGGGACAGCCTCCTACGAGCAGTACTTC.

The chain has TRBV4-3 and TRBJ2-6, with 9 nucleotides matching TRBD1. This CDR3 has 17 residues. Germline lookup yields CDR1 LGHNA and CDR2 YSLEER. Trimming cost V 0 bases and J 3 bases; bases outside gene matches: 3. The CDR3 loop is CASSQDTGGNGANVLTF. CDR3 nucleotides: TGCGCCAGCAGCCAAGATACAGGGGGCAATGGGGCCAACGTCCTGACTTTC.

This chain links TRBV19 with TRBJ1-4; possibly TRBD1 for D (6 bases). Deletions cut 5 bases from V and 8 bases from J, with 21 bases between. The CDR3 loop spans 16 amino acids. The germline V gene has CDR1 LNHDA and CDR2 SQIVND (reference sequence). The DNA of the CDR3 is TGTGCCAGTAGTCCGCTTCGGGGGGGGGCTGGAGAAAAACTGTTTTTT. It specifies CASSPLRGGAGEKLFF.

The chain combines TRBV18 with TRBJ1-6; D ambiguous. CDR1 is KGHSH and CDR2 is LQKENI in the germline V gene. Deletions cut 1 base from V and 7 bases from J, with 11 bases between. The CDR3 spans 15 residues. CDR3 sequence reads: CASSPQGNRNSPLHF. The CDR3 coding sequence is TGTGCCAGCTCACCACAGGGTAATCGGAATTCACCCCTCCACTTT.

The chain uses TRBV19 and TRBJ1-1; D perhaps matches TRBD1 (5 bases). Trimming stripped 3 bases from V and 1 base from J, with 9 bases between. CDR1 and CDR2 (germline): LNHDA, SQIVND (reference sequence). The CDR3 spans 14 residues. CDR3 in amino acids: CASSIMGTNTEAFF. For the CDR3, the DNA is TGTGCCAGTAGTATTATGGGGACGAACACTGAAGCTTTCTTT.

The rearrangement links TRBV6-2 or TRBV6-3 to TRBJ1-2, with D possibly being TRBD1 (6 bases). V was clipped by 2 bases and J by 4 bases, with 14 bases between them. Germline CDR1 is MNHEY and CDR2 is SVGEGT. This CDR3 comprises 15 residues. CDR3 in amino acids: CASSYVGGRSYGYTF. CDR3 nucleotide sequence: TGTGCCAGCAGTTACGTCGGGGGCCGGAGCTATGGCTACACCTTC.

The chain links TRBV6-6 to TRBJ2-7, with 7 bases matching TRBD1. Germline V gives CDR1 MNHNY, CDR2 SVGAGI (reference sequence). The CDR3 covers 16 residues. V lost 5 bases to trimming and J lost 2 bases; unmatched junction nucleotides: 12. The CDR3 is CASSRRGQPLTYEQYF. DNA for the CDR3: TGTGCCAGCAGTCGTAGGGGACAGCCTTTAACCTACGAGCAGTACTTC.

The rearrangement joins TRBV15 to TRBJ1-1; a possible D gene is TRBD1 (5 bases). The V gene's germline CDR1 is LNHNV and CDR2 YYDKDF (reference sequence). Trimming stripped 5 bases from V and 2 bases from J, with 18 bases between. This CDR3 comprises 16 residues. Here the CDR3 DNA reads TGTGCCACCAGCGGCGGGACGTTAAACCCTAACACTGAAGCTTTCTTT. It translates to CATSGGTLNPNTEAFF.

This clone was seen a single time. As DNA, the CDR3 is TGTGCCAGCAGTTTACTCCAGACAGGGGTAATTTCTGGGGCCAACGTCCTGACTTTC. Translation gives CASSLLQTGVISGANVLTF. The V gene is TRBV28, the J gene TRBJ2-6; 8 bases match TRBD1. This CDR3 has 19 amino acids. Germline trimming cut 2 bases from V and 1 base from J; bases unmatched to any gene: 10. The germline gives CDR1 MDHEN, CDR2 SYDVKM.

The chain employs TRBV5-1 and TRBJ1-4, with D possibly matching TRBD1 (6 bases). CDR3 length: 15 amino acids. V shed 4 bases and J shed 7 bases, with 17 bases lying between them. The V gene's germline CDR1 is SGHRS and CDR2 YFSETQ. The CDR3 loop is CASSPEQGLTEKLFF. The CDR3 DNA follows: TGCGCCAGCAGCCCCGAACAGGGACTAACTGAAAAACTGTTTTTT.

The chain combines TRBV6-5 with TRBJ1-2, with TRBD1 identical over 7 bases. V gave up 4 bases and J gave up 6 bases; unmatched junction bases: 14. This CDR3 is 16 amino acids long. The V gene's germline CDR1 is MNHEY and CDR2 SVGAGI. The CDR3 DNA sequence: TGTGCCAGCAGTTCAACCTCTGGCCAGGGGGAAAATGGCTACACCTTC. Residues: CASSSTSGQGENGYTF.

This chain uses TRBV15 with TRBJ2-3; 10 nucleotides match TRBD2. In germline, CDR1 is LNHNV, CDR2 YYDKDF (reference sequence). This CDR3 contains 17 residues. Trimming at V came to 0 bases and at J to 4 bases, leaving 7 bases not matched to a gene. The CDR3: CATSRDRGSGGADTQYF. For the CDR3, the DNA is TGTGCCACCAGCAGAGATCGTGGGAGCGGGGGGGCAGATACGCAGTATTTT.

The rearrangement links TRBV28 to TRBJ2-3; D uncertain. With 3 bases removed from V and 6 bases from J, the gap between germline ends came to 10 bases. The CDR3 spans 13 residues. Germline-derived CDR1 and CDR2 are MDHEN and SYDVKM. The CDR3, as DNA: TGTGCCAGCAGTTTGACCCAGTCGGATACGCAGTATTTT. Protein sequence: CASSLTQSDTQYF.

The chain joins TRBV6-5 to TRBJ1-3; D is unclear. This CDR3 region has 15 residues. With 9 bases removed from V and 0 bases from J, the gap between germline ends came to 15 bases. Germline values: CDR1 MNHEY, CDR2 SVGAGI. CDR3 in amino acids: CASHSRRSSGNTIYF. DNA of the CDR3: TGTGCCAGTCACAGCAGACGGAGCTCTGGAAACACCATATATTTT.

The V call is TRBV13, the J call TRBJ1-1; no clear D gene. The length of the CDR3 is 13 residues. V lost 2 bases and J 0 bases, leaving 4 bases between the germline ends. CDR1 is PRHDT and CDR2 is FYEKMQ in the germline V gene (reference sequence). The CDR3 DNA sequence: TGTGCCAGCAGCTTAAATATGAACACTGAAGCTTTCTTT. Translating gives CASSLNMNTEAFF.

The chain is built from TRBV19 and TRBJ1-1, with 7 bases fitting TRBD1. This CDR3 is built from 14 residues. Trimming cost V 4 bases and J 0 bases; bases outside gene matches: 2. Per germline, CDR1 LNHDA and CDR2 SQIVND (reference sequence). CDR3 protein: CASSRDRVNTEAFF. The CDR3 nucleotides read TGTGCCAGTAGTAGGGACAGAGTGAACACTGAAGCTTTCTTT.

J is TRBJ2-5 and V is TRBV11-2, with D possibly being TRBD1 or TRBD2 (5 bases each). CDR1 is SGHAT, CDR2 FQNNGV, per germline. The CDR3 sequence is 14 residues long. Trimming took off 5 bases at V and 5 bases at J, with 15 bases between the two ends. CDR3: CASSHGGRVETQYF. In DNA, the CDR3 is TGTGCCAGCAGCCACGGAGGCAGGGTGGAGACCCAGTACTTC.

The count of this clone is one. The rearrangement uses TRBV5-4 and TRBJ1-2; 7 positions agree with TRBD1. Per the germline V gene, CDR1 is SGHNT and CDR2 is YYREEE (reference sequence). The J segment lost 6 bases and the V segment lost 5 bases, leaving 10 bases of the junction unmatched. The CDR3 is 14 amino acids. The CDR3 region has the DNA TGTGCCAGCAGTTCCGCCGACAGGGTAGATGGCTACACCTTC. Its protein is CASSSADRVDGYTF. The full variable domain, completed using reference TRBV5-4 and TRBJ1-2, is ETGVTQSPTHLIKTRGQQVTLRCSSQSGHNTVSWYQQALGQGPQFIFQYYREEENGRGNFPPRFSGLQFPNYSSELNVNALELDDSALYLCASSSADRVDGYTFGSGTRLTVV.

V usage is TRBV4-2 and J usage is TRBJ1-1, with 9 bases identical to TRBD1. CDR3 length: 13 residues. The ends lost 4 bases at V and 9 bases at J; junction bases unmatched: 6. Germline V gene data show CDR1 as LGHNA and CDR2 as YNFKEQ. The CDR3: CASSPGTGRKAFF. The CDR3 DNA is TGTGCCAGCAGCCCCGGGACAGGGAGAAAAGCTTTCTTT.

The chain is built from TRBV5-4 and TRBJ2-1; 15 positions match TRBD2. This CDR3 is built from 16 residues. Per the germline V gene, CDR1 is SGHNT and CDR2 is YYREEE (reference sequence). With V trimmed by 3 bases and J by 9 bases, 7 bases remained unmatched. The CDR3 DNA reads TGTGCCAGCAGCTCGCGGACTAGCGGGGGGGCCGGTGAGCAGTTCTTC. Translation: CASSSRTSGGAGEQFF. The whole variable domain, filled in from reference TRBV5-4 and TRBJ2-1, reads ETGVTQSPTHLIKTRGQQVTLRCSSQSGHNTVSWYQQALGQGPQFIFQYYREEENGRGNFPPRFSGLQFPNYSSELNVNALELDDSALYLCASSSRTSGGAGEQFFGPGTRLTVL.

This clone occurred once. V usage is TRBV28 and J usage is TRBJ2-1; 8 bases line up with TRBD2. Germline lookup yields CDR1 MDHEN and CDR2 SYDVKM. The CDR3 runs to 15 residues. J lost 2 bases, V lost 9 bases, and 9 bases had no gene match. This chain's CDR3 is CASRKAGAAYNEQFF. In nucleotides, the CDR3 is TGTGCCAGTCGAAAAGCGGGGGCCGCCTACAATGAGCAGTTCTTC.

The V gene is TRBV30, the J gene TRBJ1-3; tentative D call: TRBD1 (6 bases). Looked up from germline, CDR1 is GTSNPN and CDR2 is SVGIG (reference sequence). V was shortened by 3 bases and J by 1 base, with 13 bases between the two germline ends. The CDR3 is made up of 15 amino acids. The CDR3 protein is CAWRFKDSSGNTIYF. Written as DNA, the CDR3 is TGTGCCTGGAGATTTAAGGACAGTTCTGGAAACACCATATATTTT. The entire variable domain, with the rest obtained from reference TRBV30 and TRBJ1-3, is as follows: SQTIHQWPATLVQPVGSPLSLECTVEGTSNPNLYWYRQAAGRGLQLLFYSVGIGQISSEVPQNLSASRPQDRQFILSSKKLLLSDSGFYLCAWRFKDSSGNTIYFGEGSWLTVV.

This chain joins TRBV3-1 (or the pseudogene TRBV3-2) and TRBJ1-1; D uncertain. CDR1 LGHDT and CDR2 YNNKEL come from the germline V gene (reference sequence). The V end was cut by 5 bases, the J end by 4 bases, with 11 bases between. The CDR3 is made up of 13 amino acids. Written as DNA, the CDR3 is TGTGCCAGCAGCTTAGGTCGGGGCACTGAAGCTTTCTTT. It codes for CASSLGRGTEAFF.

The chain employs TRBV6-5 and TRBJ1-1; D may be TRBD1 (5 bases). This CDR3 comprises 14 residues. Germline-derived CDR1 and CDR2 are MNHEY and SVGAGI. Trimming removed 11 bases from V and 1 base from J, with 17 bases in between. The CDR3 DNA reads TGTGCCGTACATTCCGACAGTCCGAACACTGAAGCTTTCTTT. It codes for CAVHSDSPNTEAFF.